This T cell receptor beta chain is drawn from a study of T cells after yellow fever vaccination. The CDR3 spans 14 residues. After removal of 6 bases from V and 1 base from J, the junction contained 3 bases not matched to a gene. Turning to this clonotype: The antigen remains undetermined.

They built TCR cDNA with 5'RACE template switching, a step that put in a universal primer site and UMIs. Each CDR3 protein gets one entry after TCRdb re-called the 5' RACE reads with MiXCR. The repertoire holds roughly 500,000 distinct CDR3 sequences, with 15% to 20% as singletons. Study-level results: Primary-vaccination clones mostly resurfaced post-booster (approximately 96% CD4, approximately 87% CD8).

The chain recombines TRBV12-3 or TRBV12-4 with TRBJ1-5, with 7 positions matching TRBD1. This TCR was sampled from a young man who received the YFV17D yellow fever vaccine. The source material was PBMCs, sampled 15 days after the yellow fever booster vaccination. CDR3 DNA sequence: TGTGCCAGCAGGCCGGACAGGAGCAATCAGCCCCAGCATTTT. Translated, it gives CASRPDRSNQPQHF.